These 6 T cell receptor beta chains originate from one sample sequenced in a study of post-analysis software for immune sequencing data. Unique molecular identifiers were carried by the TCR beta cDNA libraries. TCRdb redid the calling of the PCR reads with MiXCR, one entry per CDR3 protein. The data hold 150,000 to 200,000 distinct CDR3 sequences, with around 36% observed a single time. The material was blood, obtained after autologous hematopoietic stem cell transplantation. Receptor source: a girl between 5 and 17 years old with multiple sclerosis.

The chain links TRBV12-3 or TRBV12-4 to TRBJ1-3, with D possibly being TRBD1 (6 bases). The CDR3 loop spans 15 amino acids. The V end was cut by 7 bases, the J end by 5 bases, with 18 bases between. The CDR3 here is CASISDSGVRNTIYF. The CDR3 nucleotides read TGTGCCAGCATCTCGGACAGCGGCGTGAGAAACACCATATATTTT.

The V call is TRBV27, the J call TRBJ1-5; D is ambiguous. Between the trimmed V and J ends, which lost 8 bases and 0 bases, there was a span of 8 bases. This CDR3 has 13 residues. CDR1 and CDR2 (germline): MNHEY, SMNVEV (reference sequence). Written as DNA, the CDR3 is TGTGCCAGCGCCCCATATAGCAATCAGCCCCAGCATTTT. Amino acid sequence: CASAPYSNQPQHF.

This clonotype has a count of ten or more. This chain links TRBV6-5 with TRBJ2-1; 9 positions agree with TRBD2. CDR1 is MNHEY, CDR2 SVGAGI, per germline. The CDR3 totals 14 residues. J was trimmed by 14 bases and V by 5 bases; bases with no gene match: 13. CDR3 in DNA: TGTGCCAGCAGTCCATCCCTTCAGCGGGGGGAGAAGTTCTTC. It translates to CASSPSLQRGEKFF.

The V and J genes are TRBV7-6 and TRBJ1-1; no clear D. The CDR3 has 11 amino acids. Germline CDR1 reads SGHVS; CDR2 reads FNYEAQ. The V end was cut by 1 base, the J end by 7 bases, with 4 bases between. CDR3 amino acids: CASSLEGEAFF. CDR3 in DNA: TGTGCCAGCAGCTTAGAGGGTGAAGCTTTCTTT. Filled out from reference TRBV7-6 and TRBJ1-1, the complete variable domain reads GAGVSQSPRYKVTKRGQDVALRCDPISGHVSLYWYRQALGQGPEFLTYFNYEAQQDKSGLPNDRFSAERPEGSISTLTIQRTEQRDSAMYRCASSLEGEAFFGQGTRLTVV.

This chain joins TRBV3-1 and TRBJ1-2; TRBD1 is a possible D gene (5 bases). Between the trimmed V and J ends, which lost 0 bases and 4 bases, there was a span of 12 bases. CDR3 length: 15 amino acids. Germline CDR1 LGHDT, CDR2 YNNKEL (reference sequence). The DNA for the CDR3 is TGTGCCAGCAGCCAAGATCGAGGGGACCTCTATGGCTACACCTTC. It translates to CASSQDRGDLYGYTF.

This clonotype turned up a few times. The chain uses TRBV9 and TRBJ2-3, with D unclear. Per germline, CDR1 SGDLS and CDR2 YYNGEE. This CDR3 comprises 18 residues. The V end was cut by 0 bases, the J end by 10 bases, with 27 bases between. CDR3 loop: CASSVDLGMGFESPSQYF. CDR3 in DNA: TGTGCCAGCAGCGTAGACCTTGGGATGGGGTTCGAGAGCCCTTCGCAGTATTTT.